The clone carrying this T cell receptor beta chain was picked up a small number of times. Via MiXCR, TCRdb re-called the 5' RACE reads, giving one row per CDR3 protein. The sample consists of approximately 300,000 distinct CDR3 sequences, 9.5% of them appearing once. This CDR3 spans 15 amino acids. CDR1 and CDR2 from the germline V gene are MDHEN and SYDVKM. V shed 5 bases, J shed 6 bases, and the junction held 9 bases outside the gene matches. These data are taken from a study of identical twins. This same sample was also taken into another study, of yellow fever vaccine responses in identical twins.

This TCR was sampled from a woman under 30 in good health. Sequencing used CD8+ T cells sorted from blood. The gene calls are TRBV28 and TRBJ2-1, with 8 bases that match TRBD2. The CDR3 nucleotides read TGTGCCAGCAGTACAGTTAGCGGGATGGTCAATGAGCAGTTCTTC. Its translation: CASSTVSGMVNEQFF.